This T cell receptor beta chain emerged from a study of breast tumors, draining lymph nodes, adjacent tissues. Study findings and constraints: The lymph node origin of tumor T cells was framed as consistent with a hypothesis, not demonstrated. Luminal-like breast cancer showed significantly greater tumor-nontumor repertoire similarity than basal-like breast cancer did. Tumor TCR diversity was below lymph nodes but above nontumor tissue. The data were judged consistent with most tumor T cells coming from lymph node and expanding in tumor.

This clonotype was counted only a few times. Its specificity is not known. The germline V gene has CDR1 SNHLY and CDR2 FYNNEI. V dropped 5 bases and J dropped 2 bases, with 7 bases sitting between them. The CDR3 loop spans 13 amino acids. TCRdb called the multiplex PCR reads again in MiXCR, with one record for every CDR3 protein. The sample carries 9,500 to 14,000 distinct CDR3 sequences, about 56% recorded once. The sequenced material came from breast tumor tissue. The clonotype comes from a female donor with breast cancer. Some clones in this sample may be carry-over from other donors' samples. The gene calls are TRBV2 and TRBJ1-5, with no clear D. The CDR3 nucleotides are TGTGCCAGCAGTACGGACGGCAATCAGCCCCAGCATTTT. Translation gives CASSTDGNQPQHF.